The 8 T cell receptor beta chains below come from one sample, sequenced in a study of radiation and T cells in renal cell carcinoma. Sequencing was performed with immunoSEQ multiplex PCR; in TCRdb, only in-frame clones are kept and a portion is missing. The sample contains approximately 110,000 clones, roughly 85% of which appear only once. Time point given: baseline pretreatment blood. Treatment given: 15 Gy SBRT to primary tumor, nephrectomy 4 weeks later. Specimen: blood, collected from a patient whose treatment included radiotherapy and nephrectomy. Every receptor here comes from a woman between 55 and 75 years old with renal cell carcinoma.

CDR3 DNA: TGTGCCAGCAGCCGAAACGAGGGGAGTGGAAACACCATATATTTT. This codes for CASSRNEGSGNTIYF. This chain connects TRBV4-2 to TRBJ1-3, with D possibly TRBD1 on 5 matching bases. Germline V gene data show CDR1 as LGHNA and CDR2 as YNFKEQ. This CDR3 contains 15 residues. V was cut by 4 bases and J by 3 bases, with 13 bases left in between.

The rearrangement uses TRBV6-1 and TRBJ2-1; 10 nucleotides line up with TRBD2. The CDR3 has 14 residues. J lost 7 bases, V lost 5 bases, and 5 bases had no gene match. CDR1 MNHNS and CDR2 SASEGT come from the germline V gene. In DNA form, the CDR3 reads TGTGCCAGCAGTTTTAGCGGGAGGCTGAATGAGCAGTTCTTC. The encoded protein is CASSFSGRLNEQFF.

The J gene is TRBJ2-7, the V gene TRBV7-2; either TRBD1 or TRBD2 may fit D (5 bases each). Per the germline V gene, CDR1 is SGHTA and CDR2 is FQGNSA. The V end was cut by 5 bases, the J end by 1 base, with 12 bases between. This CDR3 contains 14 residues. CDR3: CASSRDQSSYEQYF. CDR3 in DNA: TGTGCCAGCAGCCGGGACCAGTCGTCCTACGAGCAGTACTTC.

CDR3 bases: TGTGCCAGCAGCCGCAGAAACAGGGACGGCTATGGCTACACCTTC. It yields the protein CASSRRNRDGYGYTF. The chain has TRBV5-4 and TRBJ1-2; possible D gene TRBD1, 6 bases. With 4 bases removed from V and 4 bases from J, the gap between germline ends came to 17 bases. Germline V gene sequence: CDR1 SGHNT, CDR2 YYREEE (reference sequence). The CDR3 is made up of 15 amino acids.

The chain uses TRBV7-2 and TRBJ1-5; no reliable D call. CDR1 and CDR2 from the germline V gene are SGHTA and FQGNSA. Trimming removed 0 bases at V and 0 bases at J, with 6 bases between. This CDR3 contains 15 residues. The CDR3 sequence: CASSLARYSNQPQHF. In nucleotides, the CDR3 is TGTGCCAGCAGCTTAGCCAGATATAGCAATCAGCCCCAGCATTTT. The complete variable domain, with remaining parts taken from reference TRBV7-2 and TRBJ1-5, reads GAGVSQSPSNKVTEKGKDVELRCDPISGHTALYWYRQSLGQGLEFLIYFQGNSAPDKSGLPSDRFSAERTGGSVSTLTIQRTQQEDSAVYLCASSLARYSNQPQHFGDGTRLSIL.

The rearrangement links TRBV28 to TRBJ2-7; TRBD2 agrees at 14 bases. The V and J ends lost 10 bases and 4 bases, in that order; junction bases with no gene match: 6. Germline V gives CDR1 MDHEN, CDR2 SYDVKM. This CDR3 is 14 amino acids long. CDR3 amino acids: CAISGTSGSYEQYF. CDR3 bases: TGTGCCATTTCCGGGACTAGCGGGAGTTACGAGCAGTACTTC.

V and J are TRBV19 and TRBJ1-4; 10 bases are shared with TRBD1. The germline CDR1 and CDR2 sequences are LNHDA and SQIVND (reference sequence). The CDR3 totals 14 residues. Trimming cost V 8 bases and J 7 bases; bases outside gene matches: 7. CDR3 amino acids: CASGGTGAGEKLFF. The CDR3 bases are TGTGCCAGTGGGGGGACAGGGGCAGGTGAAAAACTGTTTTTT.

This clone was found once. The gene calls are TRBV7-2 and TRBJ1-2, with D uncertain. Germline V gives CDR1 SGHTA, CDR2 FQGNSA. The V end was cut by 4 bases, the J end by 5 bases, with 11 bases between. The CDR3 runs 13 residues. For the CDR3, the DNA is TGTGCCAGCAGCTCACTGACCGGGTATGGCTACACCTTC. Translating it yields CASSSLTGYGYTF. The whole variable domain, remainder taken from reference TRBV7-2 and TRBJ1-2, is GAGVSQSPSNKVTEKGKDVELRCDPISGHTALYWYRQSLGQGLEFLIYFQGNSAPDKSGLPSDRFSAERTGGSVSTLTIQRTQQEDSAVYLCASSSLTGYGYTFGSGTRLTVV.